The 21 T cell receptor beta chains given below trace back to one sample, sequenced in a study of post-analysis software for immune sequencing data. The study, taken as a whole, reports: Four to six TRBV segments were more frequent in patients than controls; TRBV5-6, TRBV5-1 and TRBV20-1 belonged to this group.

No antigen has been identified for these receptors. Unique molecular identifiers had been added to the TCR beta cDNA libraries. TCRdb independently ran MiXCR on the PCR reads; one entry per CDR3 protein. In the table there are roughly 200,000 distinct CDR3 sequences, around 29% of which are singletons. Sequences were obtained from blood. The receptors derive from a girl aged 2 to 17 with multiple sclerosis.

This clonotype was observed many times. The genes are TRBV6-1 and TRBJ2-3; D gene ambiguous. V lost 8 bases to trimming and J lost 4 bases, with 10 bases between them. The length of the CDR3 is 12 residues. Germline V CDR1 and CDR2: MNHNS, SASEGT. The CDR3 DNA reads TGTGCCAGCGGGTACAGAGCAGATACGCAGTATTTT. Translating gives CASGYRADTQYF.

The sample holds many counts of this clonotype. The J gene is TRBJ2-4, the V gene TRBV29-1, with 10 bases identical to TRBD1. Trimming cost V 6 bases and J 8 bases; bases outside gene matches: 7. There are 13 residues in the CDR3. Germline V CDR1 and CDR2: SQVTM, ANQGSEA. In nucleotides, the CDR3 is TGCAGCGTCCGACAGGGGGCGGGAGACATTCAGTACTTC. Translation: CSVRQGAGDIQYF.

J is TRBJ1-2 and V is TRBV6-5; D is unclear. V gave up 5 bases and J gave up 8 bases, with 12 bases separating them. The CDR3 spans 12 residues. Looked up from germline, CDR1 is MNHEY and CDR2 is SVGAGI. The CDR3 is CASSVGDRGYTF. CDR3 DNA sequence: TGTGCCAGCAGTGTCGGGGATCGGGGCTACACCTTC.

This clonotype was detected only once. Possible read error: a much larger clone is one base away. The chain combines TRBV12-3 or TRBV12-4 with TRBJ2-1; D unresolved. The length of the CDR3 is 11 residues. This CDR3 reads CASNLEDEQFF. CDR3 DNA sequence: TGTGCCAGCAATTTAGAGGATGAGCAGTTCTTC.

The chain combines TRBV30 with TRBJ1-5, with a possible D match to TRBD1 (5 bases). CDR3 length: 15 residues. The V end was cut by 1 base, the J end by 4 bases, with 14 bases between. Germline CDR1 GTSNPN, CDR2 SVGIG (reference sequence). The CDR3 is CAWSAEVAGNQPQHF. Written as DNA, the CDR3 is TGTGCCTGGAGTGCCGAAGTGGCAGGGAATCAGCCCCAGCATTTT.

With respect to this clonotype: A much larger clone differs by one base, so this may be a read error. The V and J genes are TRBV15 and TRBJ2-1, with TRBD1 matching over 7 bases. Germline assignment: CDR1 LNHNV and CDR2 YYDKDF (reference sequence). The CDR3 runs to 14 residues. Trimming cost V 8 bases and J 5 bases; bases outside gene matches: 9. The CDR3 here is CATCIRTGDNEQFF. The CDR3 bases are TGTGCCACCTGCATAAGGACAGGTGACAATGAGCAGTTCTTC.

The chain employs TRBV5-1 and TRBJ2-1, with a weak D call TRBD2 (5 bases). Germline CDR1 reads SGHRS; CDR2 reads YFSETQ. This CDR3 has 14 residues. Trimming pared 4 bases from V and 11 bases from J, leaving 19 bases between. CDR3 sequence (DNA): TGCGCCAGCAGCGATAGCCCTCCCAGCGGTAAGCAGTTCTTC. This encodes CASSDSPPSGKQFF.

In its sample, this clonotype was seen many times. The CDR3: CASSRQPASGRGNEQFF. DNA of the CDR3: TGTGCCAGCAGCCGCCAACCAGCTAGCGGGAGAGGCAATGAGCAGTTCTTC. This chain connects TRBV7-2 to TRBJ2-1; 10 bases line up with TRBD2. Germline CDR1 SGHTA, CDR2 FQGNSA. After removal of 5 bases from V and 6 bases from J, the junction contained 13 bases not matched to a gene. This CDR3 region has 17 residues.

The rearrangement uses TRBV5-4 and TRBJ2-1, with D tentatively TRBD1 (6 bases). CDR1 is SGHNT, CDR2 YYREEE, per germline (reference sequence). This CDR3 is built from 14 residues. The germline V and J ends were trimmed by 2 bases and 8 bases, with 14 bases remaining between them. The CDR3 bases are TGTGCCAGCAGCTTTACAGGGCAGGGCTATGAGCAGTTCTTC. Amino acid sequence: CASSFTGQGYEQFF.

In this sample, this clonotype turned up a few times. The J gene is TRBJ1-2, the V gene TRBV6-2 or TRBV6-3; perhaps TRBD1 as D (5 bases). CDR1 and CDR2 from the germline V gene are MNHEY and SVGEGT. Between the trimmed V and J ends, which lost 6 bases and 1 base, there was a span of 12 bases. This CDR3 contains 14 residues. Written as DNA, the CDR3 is TGTGCCAGCAGCATCGGGGCCCTTAACTATGGCTACACCTTC. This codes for CASSIGALNYGYTF.

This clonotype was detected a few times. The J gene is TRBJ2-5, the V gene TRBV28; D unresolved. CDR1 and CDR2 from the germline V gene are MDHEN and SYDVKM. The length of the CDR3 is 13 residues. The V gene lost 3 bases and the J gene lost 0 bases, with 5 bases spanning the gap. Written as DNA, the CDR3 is TGTGCCAGCAGTTTGCCGAACCAAGAGACCCAGTACTTC. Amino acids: CASSLPNQETQYF.

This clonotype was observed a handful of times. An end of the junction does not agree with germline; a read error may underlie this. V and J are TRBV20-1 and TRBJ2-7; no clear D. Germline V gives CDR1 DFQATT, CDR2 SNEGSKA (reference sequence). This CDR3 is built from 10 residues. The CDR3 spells CSAFSDEQYF. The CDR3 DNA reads TGCAGTGCTTTCTCCGACGAGCAGTACTTC.

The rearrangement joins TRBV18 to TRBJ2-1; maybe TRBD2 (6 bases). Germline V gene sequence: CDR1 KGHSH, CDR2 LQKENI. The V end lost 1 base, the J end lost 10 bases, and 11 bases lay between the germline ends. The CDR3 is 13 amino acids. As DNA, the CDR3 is TGTGCCAGCTCACCACGGCGGGAATCCGAGCAGTTCTTC. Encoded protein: CASSPRRESEQFF.

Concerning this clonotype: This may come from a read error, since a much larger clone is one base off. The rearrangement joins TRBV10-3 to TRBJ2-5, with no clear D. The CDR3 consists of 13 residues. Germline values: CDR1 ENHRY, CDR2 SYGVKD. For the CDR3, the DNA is TGTGCCATCAGTGGCAACACCCAAGAGACCCGGTACTTC. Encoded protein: CAISGNTQETRYF.

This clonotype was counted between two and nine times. CDR3 nucleotides: TGCAGCGTTCGGAGCTCCTATAATTCACCCCTCCACTTT. It codes for CSVRSSYNSPLHF. The chain joins TRBV29-1 to TRBJ1-6, with no clear D. The V end was cut by 5 bases, the J end by 0 bases, with 5 bases between. Germline assignment: CDR1 SQVTM and CDR2 ANQGSEA. The CDR3 consists of 13 residues.

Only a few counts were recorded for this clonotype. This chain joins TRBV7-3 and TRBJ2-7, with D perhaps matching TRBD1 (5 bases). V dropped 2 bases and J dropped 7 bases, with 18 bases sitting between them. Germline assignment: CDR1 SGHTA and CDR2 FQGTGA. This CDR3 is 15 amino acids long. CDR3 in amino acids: CASSLLTGWGREQYF. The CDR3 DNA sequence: TGTGCCAGCAGCTTACTGACTGGATGGGGCAGAGAGCAGTACTTC.

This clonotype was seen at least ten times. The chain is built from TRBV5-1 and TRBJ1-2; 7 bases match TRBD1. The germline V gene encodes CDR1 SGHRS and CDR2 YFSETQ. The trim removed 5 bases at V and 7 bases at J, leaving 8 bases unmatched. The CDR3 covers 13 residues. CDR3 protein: CASRETGARGYTF. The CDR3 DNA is TGCGCCAGCAGGGAAACAGGGGCTCGTGGCTACACCTTC.

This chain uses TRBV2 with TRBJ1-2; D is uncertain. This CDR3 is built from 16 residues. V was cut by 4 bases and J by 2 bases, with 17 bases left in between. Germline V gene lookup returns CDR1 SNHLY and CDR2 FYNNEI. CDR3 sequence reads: CASSGDGGRKNYGYTF. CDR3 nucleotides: TGTGCCAGCAGTGGTGATGGCGGACGGAAGAACTATGGCTACACCTTC.

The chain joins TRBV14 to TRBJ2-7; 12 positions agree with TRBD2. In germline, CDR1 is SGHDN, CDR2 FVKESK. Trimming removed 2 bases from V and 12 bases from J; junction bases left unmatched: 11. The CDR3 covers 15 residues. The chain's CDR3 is CASSQSGLAGFPGYF. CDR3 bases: TGTGCCAGCAGCCAATCGGGACTAGCGGGCTTCCCTGGGTACTTC.

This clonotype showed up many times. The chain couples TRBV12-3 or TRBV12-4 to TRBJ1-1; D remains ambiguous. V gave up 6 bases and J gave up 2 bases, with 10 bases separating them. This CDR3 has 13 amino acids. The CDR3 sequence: CASRGSVNTEAFF. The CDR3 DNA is TGTGCCAGCAGGGGATCCGTTAACACTGAAGCTTTCTTT.

Written as DNA, the CDR3 is TGCAGTGCCCTCGGGACTTCAACCTACGAGCAGTACTTC. This gives the protein CSALGTSTYEQYF. The rearrangement links TRBV20-1 to TRBJ2-7, with D possibly matching TRBD2 (6 bases). V was trimmed by 6 bases and J by 2 bases, leaving 14 bases between them. The length of the CDR3 is 13 residues. Germline CDR1 DFQATT, CDR2 SNEGSKA (reference sequence).